These 21 T cell receptor beta chains originate from one sample sequenced in a study of T cells in Graves' hyperthyroidism and ophthalmopathy. RNA transcripts served as the template for amplifying TCR beta CDR3 regions. During a first-round RT-PCR of the TCR CDR3, the HTBI primer set was used. Via MiXCR, TCRdb re-called the multiplex PCR reads, giving one row per CDR3 protein. The sample consists of fewer than 450,000 distinct CDR3 sequences, 17% of them appearing once. Sequencing was carried out using blood. The receptors shown here come from a woman in her twenties or thirties with Graves' hyperthyroidism that later progressed to Graves' ophthalmopathy.

Many counts were recorded for this clonotype. The chain couples TRBV20-1 to TRBJ2-1; maybe TRBD2 (7 bases). V lost 3 bases, J lost 3 bases, and 18 bases lay in between. CDR3 size: 16 residues. Germline CDR1 is DFQATT and CDR2 is SNEGSKA (reference sequence). The CDR3 here is CSARLGGAAVYNEQFF. Here the CDR3 DNA reads TGCAGTGCTAGGTTGGGGGGGGCGGCGGTCTACAATGAGCAGTTCTTC.

This clonotype was observed at least ten times. The V gene is TRBV2, the J gene TRBJ1-4; D ambiguous. V shed 7 bases and J shed 0 bases, with 9 bases lying between them. The germline V gene encodes CDR1 SNHLY and CDR2 FYNNEI. This CDR3 has 14 amino acids. CDR3 nucleotide sequence: TGTGCCAGCAAATGGGCGACAACTAATGAAAAACTGTTTTTT. It codes for CASKWATTNEKLFF.

The table lists this clonotype with many counts. The chain carries TRBV12-3 or TRBV12-4 and TRBJ1-5; TRBD1 aligns across 7 bases. V gave up 4 bases and J gave up 5 bases; unmatched junction bases: 8. There are 15 residues in the CDR3. CDR3 sequence (DNA): TGTGCCAGCAGTTCTTCTGACAGGGCGGATCAGCCCCAGCATTTT. Translated, it gives CASSSSDRADQPQHF.

On this clonotype: Being one base from a much bigger clone, this may be a read error. The chain combines TRBV27 with TRBJ2-2, with 9 nucleotides matching TRBD1. The CDR3 is made up of 16 amino acids. Germline CDR1 reads MNHEY; CDR2 reads SMNVEV (reference sequence). The CDR3 DNA reads TGTGCCAGCAGTTTATCTCTTACAGGGGGCACCGGGGTGCTGTTTTTT. Protein: CASSLSLTGGTGVLFF.

This clonotype was counted many times. The chain combines TRBV12-3 or TRBV12-4 with TRBJ2-5; D is possibly TRBD2 (6 bases). The CDR3 is 14 amino acids. With 3 bases removed from V and 3 bases from J, the gap between germline ends came to 11 bases. The CDR3 loop reads CASSLWGGKETQYF. CDR3 in DNA: TGTGCCAGCAGTTTGTGGGGCGGGAAAGAGACCCAGTACTTC.

This clonotype was counted ten times or more. This chain connects TRBV10-3 to TRBJ2-7; D ambiguous. The germline V gene has CDR1 ENHRY and CDR2 SYGVKD. V was cut by 8 bases and J by 0 bases, with 2 bases left in between. This CDR3 is 10 amino acids long. The CDR3 sequence is CAIGSYEQYF. CDR3 sequence (DNA): TGTGCCATCGGCTCCTACGAGCAGTACTTC.

This rearrangement joins TRBV4-1 to TRBJ1-2; 9 nucleotides agree with TRBD1. The CDR3 runs 15 residues. Germline loops: CDR1 MGHRA, CDR2 YSYEKL. The V gene end was trimmed by 2 bases and the J gene end by 5 bases; junction bases not matched to a gene: 6. As DNA, the CDR3 is TGCGCCAGCAGCCAACTGACAGGGGGTTCGTATGGCTACACCTTC. It specifies CASSQLTGGSYGYTF.

This clonotype was observed at least ten times. J is TRBJ1-6 and V is TRBV19, with D possibly TRBD1 on 6 matching bases. CDR1 LNHDA and CDR2 SQIVND come from the germline V gene (reference sequence). The V end was cut by 6 bases, the J end by 7 bases, with 16 bases between. There are 15 residues in the CDR3. This chain's CDR3 is CASSVTGARNSPLHF. In nucleotides, the CDR3 is TGTGCCAGTAGCGTCACGGGGGCAAGGAATTCACCCCTCCACTTT.

As to this clonotype: A read error may explain this, as a much larger clone is one base away. The chain uses TRBV28 and TRBJ2-7, with D maybe TRBD2 (6 bases). Germline V gives CDR1 MDHEN, CDR2 SYDVKM. This CDR3 contains 14 residues. CDR3 DNA: TGTGCCATCAGTTTTGGGGACTCCTCCTACGAGCAGTACTTC. Protein sequence: CAISFGDSSYEQYF.

The sample holds many counts of this clonotype. Here the CDR3 DNA reads TGTGCCAGCAGCTCAACCGTCCGGGACGGAAGCACAGATACGCAGTATTTT. It translates to CASSSTVRDGSTDTQYF. This chain links TRBV7-9 with TRBJ2-3; D is tentatively TRBD1 or TRBD2 (5 bases each). This CDR3 region has 17 residues. The V gene's germline CDR1 is SEHNR and CDR2 FQNEAQ (reference sequence). V dropped 4 bases and J dropped 0 bases, with 17 bases sitting between them.

This clonotype appeared many times. The chain links TRBV12-3 or TRBV12-4 to TRBJ2-5; D may be TRBD1 (5 bases). V lost 3 bases and J 2 bases, leaving 10 bases between the germline ends. This CDR3 has 14 amino acids. The CDR3 coding sequence is TGTGCCAGCAGTTTGCCGGACACACAAGAGACCCAGTACTTC. It yields the protein CASSLPDTQETQYF.

There are many counts of this clonotype. The chain recombines TRBV2 with TRBJ1-1, with D maybe TRBD1 (5 bases). CDR3 length: 13 residues. V lost 5 bases to trimming and J lost 2 bases, with 9 bases between them. Germline V gene sequence: CDR1 SNHLY, CDR2 FYNNEI. In nucleotides, the CDR3 is TGTGCCAGCAGTCGGGACCCCAACACTGAAGCTTTCTTT. Translation: CASSRDPNTEAFF.

The rearrangement links TRBV19 to TRBJ1-6, with D possibly TRBD1 on 6 matching bases. Germline-derived CDR1 and CDR2 are LNHDA and SQIVND (reference sequence). Trimming stripped 2 bases from V and 5 bases from J, with 10 bases between. The CDR3 is 15 amino acids. The CDR3 bases are TGTGCCAGTAGTATAACAGGGAGGAATAATTCACCCCTCCACTTT. Its protein is CASSITGRNNSPLHF.

This sequence joins TRBV5-1 and TRBJ2-2; possibly TRBD1 for D (5 bases). CDR1 is SGHRS, CDR2 YFSETQ, per germline. The germline V and J ends were trimmed by 0 bases and 0 bases, with 6 bases remaining between them. This CDR3 contains 15 residues. The chain's CDR3 is CASSLVTANTGELFF. The DNA of the CDR3 is TGCGCCAGCAGCTTGGTGACAGCGAACACCGGGGAGCTGTTTTTT.

This clonotype occurred many times. The CDR3 DNA sequence: TGTGCCAGCAGTTTCTTCGGGGTTAGCGAAAAACTGTTTTTT. Translating it yields CASSFFGVSEKLFF. This sequence joins TRBV27 and TRBJ1-4; D gene unclear. The length of the CDR3 is 14 residues. Trimming removed 3 bases from V and 8 bases from J, with 13 bases in between. Per the germline V gene, CDR1 is MNHEY and CDR2 is SMNVEV (reference sequence).

This clonotype was seen ten or more times. The chain has TRBV28 and TRBJ1-2; D ambiguous. Looked up from germline, CDR1 is MDHEN and CDR2 is SYDVKM. V lost 10 bases and J 2 bases, leaving 8 bases between the germline ends. The CDR3 spans 11 residues. Written as DNA, the CDR3 is TGTGCCACCAACGGAAACTATGGCTACACCTTC. This translates into CATNGNYGYTF.

This clonotype was seen repeatedly, ten times or more. This chain connects TRBV5-1 to TRBJ2-1; D gene unclear. V shed 3 bases and J shed 0 bases, with 7 bases lying between them. CDR1 is SGHRS, CDR2 YFSETQ, per germline. The CDR3 extends over 14 amino acids. CDR3 coding DNA: TGCGCCAGCAGCTCTGACAACTCCTACAATGAGCAGTTCTTC. It yields the protein CASSSDNSYNEQFF.

This clonotype showed up many times. V usage is TRBV4-1 and J usage is TRBJ2-1; weak D call: TRBD2 (5 bases). This CDR3 has 15 residues. Germline V gene sequence: CDR1 MGHRA, CDR2 YSYEKL. V was shortened by 4 bases and J by 3 bases, with 13 bases between the two germline ends. CDR3 nucleotide sequence: TGCGCCAGCAGCCCCGGTGGCGGACTCTACAATGAGCAGTTCTTC. Its protein is CASSPGGGLYNEQFF.

In this sample, this clonotype turned up many times. The CDR3 protein is CATGRTGSLNTEAFF. As DNA, the CDR3 is TGTGCCACCGGCCGGACAGGTTCCTTGAACACTGAAGCTTTCTTT. The chain has TRBV15 and TRBJ1-1; 7 nucleotides align to TRBD1. The ends lost 8 bases at V and 0 bases at J; junction bases unmatched: 9. This CDR3 is 15 amino acids long. CDR1 is LNHNV and CDR2 is YYDKDF in the germline V gene (reference sequence).

This clonotype was picked up many times. This sequence joins TRBV5-1 and TRBJ2-1, with 9 bases lining up with TRBD1. The germline CDR1 and CDR2 sequences are SGHRS and YFSETQ. The CDR3 is 17 residues long. V trimming: 4 bases; J trimming: 4 bases; junction bases outside the gene matches: 12. The CDR3 region has the DNA TGCGCCAGCAGCAGAGAGTCGGGACAGGGTTTTTACAATGAGCAGTTCTTC. Amino acids: CASSRESGQGFYNEQFF.

This clonotype was found many times. The rearrangement links TRBV24-1 to TRBJ2-5; maybe TRBD2 (5 bases). V lost 5 bases, J lost 2 bases, and 8 bases lay in between. The germline CDR1 and CDR2 sequences are KGHDR and SFDVKD. This CDR3 region has 13 residues. The CDR3 nucleotides are TGTGCCACCAGTGTTGGACTTCAAGAGACCCAGTACTTC. This sequence encodes CATSVGLQETQYF.